This T cell receptor beta chain is drawn from a study of T cell responses to AZD1222 COVID-19 vaccine. The wider study: Pooling covered second doses at about 4 or about 12 weeks. Study findings and constraints: Reports indicate that nearly half of spike-specific TCRs are directed at unmutated variant regions. There were mostly white British donors and more females than males, and clonal diversity was possibly underestimated. Baseline antibody screening turned up just a handful of seropositive AZD1222 recipients.

Profiling relied on immunoSEQ multiplex PCR, and the TCRdb table lists in-frame clones only, not all of them. The sample consists of about 160,000 clones, more than 70% of them appearing once. The germline V gene has CDR1 SGHDN and CDR2 FVKESK. V shed 4 bases and J shed 7 bases, with 10 bases lying between them. CDR3 length: 13 residues. Comments on this clone: The antigen remains undetermined.

This TCR derives from an adult in good health. The rearrangement links TRBV14 to TRBJ1-4; D might be TRBD1 (5 bases). Sample: peripheral blood, taken on day 0 of AZD1222 vaccination. CDR3 amino acids: CASSRGPSEKLFF. CDR3 nucleotide sequence: TGTGCCAGCAGCCGGGGACCGAGTGAAAAACTGTTTTTT.